This T cell receptor (beta chain) was captured in a study of tumor-infiltrating lymphocytes in glioblastoma multiforme. Study observations and caveats: The TCR and somatic mutation analysis included just one glioblastoma patient.

The germline V and J ends were trimmed by 4 bases and 5 bases, with 12 bases remaining between them. CDR3 length equals 13 residues. The germline V gene encodes CDR1 MDHEN and CDR2 SYDVKM. This clonotype was counted many times. Its specificity is unknown. Multiple V-beta primers and a C-beta primer amplified TCRB from RNA. TCRdb used MiXCR to reprocess the multiplex PCR reads, holding one entry per CDR3 protein. The sample has 15,000 to 20,000 distinct CDR3 sequences; 65% to 80% are singletons. The origin of this receptor is a male donor with glioblastoma. Sequencing was carried out using peripheral blood. V is TRBV28 and J is TRBJ2-7; maybe TRBD1 (5 bases). CDR3 sequence (DNA): TGTGCCAGCAGTTCTGGGGCGGCGAACGAGCAGTACTTC. This encodes CASSSGAANEQYF. The full variable domain, rest sourced from reference TRBV28 and TRBJ2-7, is DVKVTQSSRYLVKRTGEKVFLECVQDMDHENMFWYRQDPGLGLRLIYFSYDVKMKEKGDIPEGYSVSREKKERFSLILESASTNQTSMYLCASSSGAANEQYFGPGTRLTVT.